One sample yielded the 8 T cell receptor beta chains listed below, sequenced in a study of shared clonotypes between healthy human individuals. TCRdb's table, derived via immunoSEQ multiplex PCR, lists solely in-frame clones and lacks some. The sample shows 2 million to 2.5 million clones, 90% to 97% of them seen only once. Sequenced material: naive CD4+ T cells sorted from blood. Stated subset: CD45RA+ positively selected. Receptors originate from a man between 18 and 35 years old in good health.

V and J are TRBV5-1 and TRBJ2-7; D unclear. V was trimmed by 4 bases and J by 6 bases, leaving 14 bases between them. CDR1 and CDR2 (germline): SGHRS, YFSETQ. This CDR3 is 13 amino acids long. CDR3 DNA: TGCGCCAGCAGCCGAAGGTGGTCCGGCGAGCAGTACTTC. Translation: CASSRRWSGEQYF.

The gene calls are TRBV2 and TRBJ1-4; possible D gene TRBD1, 6 bases. V was clipped by 0 bases and J by 5 bases, with 16 bases between them. Germline CDR1 is SNHLY and CDR2 is FYNNEI. The CDR3 consists of 17 residues. The CDR3 protein is CASSEALKGQGNEKLFF. DNA of the CDR3: TGTGCCAGCAGTGAAGCGCTTAAAGGGCAGGGGAATGAAAAACTGTTTTTT.

The chain couples TRBV5-4 to TRBJ2-5; TRBD2 is a possible D gene (7 bases). Germline CDR1 SGHNT, CDR2 YYREEE (reference sequence). Trimming cost V 3 bases and J 1 base, with 16 bases left between them. The CDR3 has 16 residues. DNA for the CDR3: TGTGCCAGCAGCTGGGCACTGGGAGGGGGCCAAGAGACCCAGTACTTC. Translating it yields CASSWALGGGQETQYF.

The chain links TRBV4-2 to TRBJ1-1, with a weak D call TRBD1 (6 bases). The CDR3 is 14 amino acids. V lost 9 bases to trimming and J lost 0 bases, with 14 bases between them. From germline, CDR1 is LGHNA and CDR2 YNFKEQ. The CDR3 loop reads CASLQDRMNTEAFF. The CDR3 nucleotides are TGTGCCAGTCTCCAAGACAGGATGAACACTGAAGCTTTCTTT.

J is TRBJ2-5 and V is TRBV27; D gene unclear. V dropped 5 bases and J dropped 1 base, with 8 bases sitting between them. This CDR3 contains 13 residues. Germline V gene sequence: CDR1 MNHEY, CDR2 SMNVEV (reference sequence). CDR3 amino acids: CASSPWGQETQYF. CDR3 bases: TGTGCCAGCAGTCCGTGGGGCCAAGAGACCCAGTACTTC.

The chain joins TRBV5-1 to TRBJ1-1, with 9 positions matching TRBD1. V dropped 0 bases and J dropped 3; count of bases not matched to a gene: 9. The CDR3 runs to 17 residues. Germline lookup yields CDR1 SGHRS and CDR2 YFSETQ. The DNA for the CDR3 is TGCGCCAGCAGCTTGGTCCCTTTGGGACAGGGAGACACTGAAGCTTTCTTT. This sequence encodes CASSLVPLGQGDTEAFF.

In nucleotides, the CDR3 is TGTGCCAGCAGCTTAGAGGTGCGGGCAATCCACACTGAAGCTTTCTTT. The encoded protein is CASSLEVRAIHTEAFF. V and J are TRBV7-8 and TRBJ1-1; no clear D gene. This CDR3 region has 16 residues. The ends were cut back, 1 base at V and 3 bases at J, with 15 bases in the middle. Germline CDR1 is SGHVS and CDR2 is FQNEAQ.

This chain joins TRBV28 and TRBJ2-2; D is perhaps TRBD2 (7 bases). This CDR3 has 17 residues. V was clipped by 8 bases and J by 4 bases, with 23 bases between them. CDR1 is MDHEN, CDR2 SYDVKM, per germline. The CDR3 is CASRRKGGPPGTGELFF. The CDR3 nucleotides are TGTGCCAGCCGGAGGAAGGGGGGGCCTCCGGGCACCGGGGAGCTGTTTTTT.